This paragraph covers one T cell receptor (beta chain) sequence. Its antigen specificity is not known. Within one base of it there is no much larger clone, and no base qualities were kept. The collaborating institutions used their own protocols to collect whole blood in K2EDTA tubes. Collaborator samples were shipped for TCRbeta analysis as frozen whole blood, isolated PBMCs, or DNA extracted from either sample type. TCRbeta CDR3 regions were amplified from genomic DNA using the immunoSEQ Assay, a bias-controlled multiplex PCR. Per the source publication's procedure: The number of nucleated cells in each sample was estimated from the amplification of reference gene primers within the assay. Sequence reads were collapsed and filtered to measure the absolute abundance of every unique TCRbeta CDR3 rearrangement. For each sample, productive Simpson clonality was calculated by taking the square root of Simpson's diversity index across productive rearrangements. TCRdb obtained this table from immuneACCESS and retained in-frame rearrangements with V and J assigned. These tables miss some clones; where compared with another copy, unresolved V genes account for less than half of the shortfall, and the remainder is unexplained. V and J calls plus clone size are reproduced from that table; the DNA served to infer D and trimming. In this sample the table shows 300,000 to 400,000 clones, around 87% of which occur a single time. The top ten hold 2.5% to 3.5% of the sample.

The germline V gene (reference sequence) gives CDR1 as SEHNR and CDR2 as FQNEAQ. CDR3 length: 14 amino acids, cysteine to phenylalanine. Here the CDR3 DNA is all that survives: 42 bases in frame from base 1. Trimming accounts for 2 bases at V and 4 bases at J, while the number of junction bases matched to no gene is 2. This entry comes from a study of blood T cell repertoires in COVID-19 (dated by TCRdb to 2018 to 2020). Regarding the complete study: Collaborator samples came from the United States, Italy and Spain and covered acute and convalescent phases of COVID-19. The material from the prospective study consisted of cDNA or gDNA derived from T cells, B-cell-depleted T cells, or PBMCs. Subjects who had been exposed to COVID-19, were actively infected with it, or had recovered from it provided the deeply sampled blood TCRbeta repertoires that made up the dataset. The repertoires were released in a freely available public database intended as a resource for research on the immune response to SARS-CoV-2. Samples were obtained from the ongoing ImmuneRACE study (first 160 participants) and from some 1,300 subjects provided by 6 global collaborators. The sample metadata nearly always contained a de-identified subject ID, COVID-19 status, age in years and sex. HLA class I and class II types, where available, came from metadata supplied by the sample provider rather than from assay-based typing.

Findings and caveats that apply to the study as a whole: The amount of clinical and demographic metadata varied by source and participant and was provided uncurated.

The chain is assembled from TRBV7-9 and TRBJ2-7; 10 middle bases align to TRBD1. Sequenced: peripheral blood. This receptor was identified in a human donor in a cohort sampled during active COVID-19. This receptor carries the CDR3 CASSLRGQGYEQYF. In nucleotide form, the sequence is TGTGCCAGCAGCTTACGGGGACAGGGGTACGAGCAGTACTTC.